The 11 T cell receptor beta chains below come from one sample, sequenced in a study of blood T cell repertoires in COVID-19. Measured with immunoSEQ multiplex PCR; TCRdb has only the in-frame clones, and not every one. The sample shows around 400,000 clones, roughly nine tenths of them seen only once. The material sequenced was PBMCs or T cells enriched from blood (not recorded which). These receptors originate from a woman aged 40 to 50 who had been exposed to COVID-19.

The chain is built from TRBV10-2 and TRBJ2-5; possible D gene TRBD2, 6 bases. CDR1 is WSHSY, CDR2 SAAADI, per germline. The germline V and J ends were trimmed by 4 bases and 3 bases, with 18 bases remaining between them. The CDR3 runs to 16 residues. The CDR3 DNA follows: TGCGCCAGCAGTGGCGCGGGACTTCGTGAAGAAGAGACCCAGTACTTC. Protein product: CASSGAGLREEETQYF.

J is TRBJ2-1 and V is TRBV24-1, with 14 bases lining up with TRBD2. After removal of 2 bases from V and 5 bases from J, the junction contained 1 base not matched to a gene. The germline CDR1 and CDR2 sequences are KGHDR and SFDVKD. The CDR3 spans 16 residues. The CDR3 sequence is CATSDWGLAGDNEQFF. The DNA for the CDR3 is TGTGCCACCAGTGATTGGGGACTAGCGGGAGACAATGAGCAGTTCTTC.

This chain connects TRBV18 to TRBJ1-4; 8 bases are a match to TRBD1. CDR1 is KGHSH, CDR2 LQKENI, per germline. V was clipped by 3 bases and J by 2 bases; unmatched bases: 5. CDR3 size: 16 residues. CDR3 amino acids: CASSPVRDRTNEKLFF. CDR3 DNA: TGTGCCAGCTCACCCGTGAGGGACAGGACTAATGAAAAACTGTTTTTT.

This chain uses TRBV3-1 (or the pseudogene TRBV3-2) with TRBJ1-1; no definite D call. With 1 base removed from V and 5 bases from J, the gap between germline ends came to 11 bases. CDR3 length equals 14 residues. Per the germline V gene, CDR1 is LGHDT and CDR2 is YNNKEL (reference sequence). The CDR3 DNA follows: TGTGCCAGCAGCCAAGCCCCTTCCGGGACTGAAGCTTTCTTT. It yields the protein CASSQAPSGTEAFF.

This sequence joins TRBV13 and TRBJ1-3; D is ambiguous. Germline values: CDR1 PRHDT, CDR2 FYEKMQ (reference sequence). The V end was cut by 3 bases, the J end by 4 bases, with 16 bases between. The CDR3 is made up of 16 amino acids. The CDR3 spells CASSLLVPTGGNTIYF. The CDR3 DNA is TGTGCCAGCAGCTTGCTGGTCCCGACGGGAGGAAACACCATATATTTT.

J is TRBJ2-4 and V is TRBV5-1, with 16 bases identical to TRBD2. The CDR3 is 18 residues long. V dropped 3 bases and J dropped 2; count of bases not matched to a gene: 5. Germline V CDR1 and CDR2: SGHRS, YFSETQ. The CDR3 sequence: CASSSGLAGGVTKNIQYF. The CDR3 nucleotides read TGCGCCAGCAGCTCGGGACTAGCGGGAGGGGTGACCAAAAACATTCAGTACTTC. Together with reference TRBV5-1 and TRBJ2-4, the CDR3 gives the full variable domain: KAGVTQTPRYLIKTRGQQVTLSCSPISGHRSVSWYQQTPGQGLQFLFEYFSETQRNKGNFPGRFSGRQFSNSRSEMNVSTLELGDSALYLCASSSGLAGGVTKNIQYFGAGTRLSVL.

This rearrangement joins TRBV5-5 to TRBJ1-2, with D possibly matching TRBD1 (5 bases). Germline V lookup: CDR1 SGHKS, CDR2 YYEKEE (reference sequence). This CDR3 spans 13 amino acids. Trimming removed 0 bases from V and 5 bases from J, with 8 bases in between. For the CDR3, the DNA is TGTGCCAGCAGCTTGGTAGGGGCTTATGGCTACACCTTC. It encodes CASSLVGAYGYTF. Together with reference TRBV5-5 and TRBJ1-2, the CDR3 gives the full variable domain: DAGVTQSPTHLIKTRGQQVTLRCSPISGHKSVSWYQQVLGQGPQFIFQYYEKEERGRGNFPDRFSARQFPNYSSELNVNALLLGDSALYLCASSLVGAYGYTFGSGTRLTVV.

The CDR3 reads CASSDLSVGSGELFF. In DNA form, the CDR3 reads TGTGCCAGCAGTGACTTATCGGTGGGCAGCGGGGAGCTGTTTTTT. V usage is TRBV6-4 and J usage is TRBJ2-2; D ambiguous. The V end lost 1 base, the J end lost 7 bases, and 13 bases lay between the germline ends. The CDR3 has 15 residues. In germline, CDR1 is MRHNA, CDR2 SNTAGT.

The chain carries TRBV14 and TRBJ1-2, with TRBD1 as a possible D gene (5 bases). The CDR3 loop spans 14 amino acids. Germline loops: CDR1 SGHDN, CDR2 FVKESK. V lost 4 bases, J lost 7 bases, and 16 bases lay in between. In DNA form, the CDR3 reads TGTGCCAGCAGCCGATCAGGGATACCTCTTGGCTACACCTTC. Encoded protein: CASSRSGIPLGYTF. The full variable domain, rest sourced from reference TRBV14 and TRBJ1-2, is EAGVTQFPSHSVIEKGQTVTLRCDPISGHDNLYWYRRVMGKEIKFLLHFVKESKQDESGMPNNRFLAERTGGTYSTLKVQPAELEDSGVYFCASSRSGIPLGYTFGSGTRLTVV.

The chain combines TRBV4-2 with TRBJ2-2; a weak D match, TRBD2 (7 bases). Trimming left V 1 base short and J 1 base short, with 13 bases between. Germline CDR1 and CDR2: LGHNA and YNFKEQ. The CDR3 consists of 17 residues. The DNA for the CDR3 is TGTGCCAGCAGCCAAGCCGCGGGGGCCTTGAACACCGGGGAGCTGTTTTTT. It specifies CASSQAAGALNTGELFF.

The genes are TRBV7-9 and TRBJ1-4; 9 nucleotides agree with TRBD1. This CDR3 has 15 amino acids. Germline V gene sequence: CDR1 SEHNR, CDR2 FQNEAQ (reference sequence). V was clipped by 5 bases and J by 5 bases; unmatched bases: 6. CDR3 sequence (DNA): TGTGCCAGCAGCCCCGAAGGACAGGGGAATGAAAAACTGTTTTTT. It translates to CASSPEGQGNEKLFF. The whole variable domain, filled in from reference TRBV7-9 and TRBJ1-4, reads DTGVSQNPRHKITKRGQNVTFRCDPISEHNRLYWYRQTLGQGPEFLTYFQNEAQLEKSRLLSDRFSAERPKGSFSTLEIQRTEQGDSAMYLCASSPEGQGNEKLFFGSGTQLSVL.